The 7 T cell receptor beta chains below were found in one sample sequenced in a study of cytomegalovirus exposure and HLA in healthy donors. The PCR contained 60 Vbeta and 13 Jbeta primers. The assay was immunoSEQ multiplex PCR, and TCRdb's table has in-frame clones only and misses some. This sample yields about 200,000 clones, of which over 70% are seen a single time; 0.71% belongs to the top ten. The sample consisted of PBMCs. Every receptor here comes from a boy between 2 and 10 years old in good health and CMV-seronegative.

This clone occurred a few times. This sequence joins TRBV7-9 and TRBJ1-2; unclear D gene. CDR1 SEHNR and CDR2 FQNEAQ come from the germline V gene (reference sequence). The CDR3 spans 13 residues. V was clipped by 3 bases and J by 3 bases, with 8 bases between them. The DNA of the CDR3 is TGTGCCAGCAGCTTCCGACTTGACTATGGCTACACCTTC. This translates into CASSFRLDYGYTF.

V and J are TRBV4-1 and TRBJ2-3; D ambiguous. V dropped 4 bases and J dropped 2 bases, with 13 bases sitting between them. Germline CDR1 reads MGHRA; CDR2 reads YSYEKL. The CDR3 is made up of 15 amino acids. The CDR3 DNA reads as TGCGCCAGCAGCCCCCCGGTGGTAAACACAGATACGCAGTATTTT. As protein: CASSPPVVNTDTQYF.

CDR3 amino acids: CASSQGDRGGEQYF. The DNA for the CDR3 is TGCGCCAGCAGCCAAGGGGACAGGGGGGGCGAGCAGTACTTC. This sequence joins TRBV4-1 and TRBJ2-7, with 11 bases aligning to TRBD1. CDR3 length equals 14 residues. V was pared by 1 base and J by 6 bases, with 2 bases of the junction left unmatched. Germline V gene data show CDR1 as MGHRA and CDR2 as YSYEKL.

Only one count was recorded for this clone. CDR3 sequence reads: CASGPPGGSGNTIYF. As DNA, the CDR3 is TGTGCTAGTGGTCCTCCAGGGGGCTCTGGAAACACCATATATTTT. The chain has TRBV12-5 and TRBJ1-3; the match to TRBD1 covers 7 bases. The ends lost 5 bases at V and 0 bases at J; junction bases unmatched: 4. CDR3 length: 15 amino acids. Germline values: CDR1 LGHNT, CDR2 FRNRAP.

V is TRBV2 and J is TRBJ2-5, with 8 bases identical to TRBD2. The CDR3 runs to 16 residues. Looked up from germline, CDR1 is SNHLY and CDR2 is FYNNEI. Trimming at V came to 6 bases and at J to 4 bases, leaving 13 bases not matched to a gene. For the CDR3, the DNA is TGTGCCAGCAGCCCAGGACTAGCCCTCCGGAGAGAGACCCAGTACTTC. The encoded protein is CASSPGLALRRETQYF.

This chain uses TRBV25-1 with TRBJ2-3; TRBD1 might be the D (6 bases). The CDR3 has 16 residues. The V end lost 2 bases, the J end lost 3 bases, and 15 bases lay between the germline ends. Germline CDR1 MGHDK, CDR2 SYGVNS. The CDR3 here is CASSEGGSVVTDTQYF. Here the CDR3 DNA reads TGTGCCAGCAGTGAAGGGGGCAGCGTCGTTACAGATACGCAGTATTTT.

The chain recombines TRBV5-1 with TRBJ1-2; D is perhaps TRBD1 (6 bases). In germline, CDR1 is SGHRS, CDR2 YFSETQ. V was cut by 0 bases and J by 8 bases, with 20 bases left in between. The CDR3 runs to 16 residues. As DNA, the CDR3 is TGCGCCAGCAGCTTGGCGTCCGGTAACCAGAGGGGGGGCTACACCTTC. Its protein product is CASSLASGNQRGGYTF.